A single T cell receptor (beta chain) is shown here with its context. Its antigen target is currently unknown. The sample holds no much larger clone one base away, and base qualities are not on file. Using the deep immunoSEQ assay, TCR CDR3 regions were amplified from genomic DNA by multiplex PCR. Genomic DNA extracted from each cell subset was distributed evenly over all wells of several immunoSEQ 96-well plates, and each plate served as one replicate. Each replicate PCR for sorted subsets received approximately 200 ng genomic DNA, equal to some 32,000 T cell genomes. Purified libraries were measured with a Qubit 3.0 fluorometer, size-checked on a Bioanalyzer 2100, and measured again with the KAPA Library Quantification kit. Each immunoSEQ 96-well plate was sequenced on its own single-read 150-cycle Illumina NextSeq 550 flow cell. Per the original workflow: Because only junctional sequences without quality scores were contained in the immunoSEQ output, filtering matching that applied to full-length reads could not be performed. To assign V/J genes and CDR3, sequences were annotated against IMGT germline references using PyIR, a Python wrapper for IgBLAST v1.9. Reads were filtered out if the reads had weak V/J assignments (E-value above 1e-6), no CDR3, stop codons, out-of-frame junctions, or ambiguous translated residues. V3J clonotypes were defined as sequences sharing an identical inferred V gene, J gene, and CDR3 amino acid sequence. Percentage overlap between repertoires was computed as shared unique clonotypes divided by the size of the smaller repertoire. RTK rarefaction, the Chao1 estimator, and Recon v2.1 estimates of unobserved clonotypes were used to assess repertoire richness. For all TCRbeta clonotypes obtained by the gDNA method from four donors, generation probabilities were computed with OLGA. TCRdb holds this immuneACCESS table with in-frame rearrangements only. Some clones are missing; in checked studies, unresolved V genes explain under half, and the rest has no known cause. The V and J calls and clone size were taken over from that table, and D and trimming were inferred from the DNA. For this sample the table gives about 1 million clones, of which around 76% were detected only once. 1.4% of the sample lies in the top ten.

The donors were healthy, HIV-negative adults with no recently reported acute infections or vaccinations. All donors were Caucasian adults living in Nashville, Tennessee, USA. Magnetic negative selection was used to enrich CD4+ T cells, after which naive cells were positively selected on CD45RA and the negative fraction became the memory subset. Blood was collected by leukapheresis, and PBMCs were isolated by Ficoll-Histopaque density gradient centrifugation and then cryopreserved in liquid nitrogen vapor phase. Analytical flow cytometry was used to check the purity and quantity of every magnetically sorted T cell population. Genomic DNA was isolated from each sorted fraction and quantified by UV absorbance on a Nanodrop 2000c. This sample stems from a study of shared clonotypes between healthy human individuals (dated by TCRdb to 2020 to 2021). Study-wide context: A few men and two women, aged 18 to 49 years, made up the cohort. Per donor, three plates each were used for CD4 naive and CD4 memory, two for CD8 naive, and one for CD8 memory. Blood TCR repertoires of a handful of healthy adults were deeply sequenced to estimate repertoire size and the extent of clonotype sharing between individuals. To increase sequencing depth and limit assay-specific biases, different laboratories used diverse techniques to prepare libraries and sequence TCR repertoires. Between about 0.94 and 10 billion PBMCs per donor were obtained by leukapheresis. The paper's findings and limits, for the study overall: Sampling was restricted to blood, and TCR repertoires in tissues likely differ from the TCR repertoires found in blood. Incomplete sequencing was indicated by rarefaction of sorted-subset datasets, despite the large sequencing depth. Pairwise subsampling indicated that sequencing depth was expected to affect the degree of clonotype sharing among donors. Estimated clonotype richness was generally larger for naive than for memory subsets. Around 5% of naive CD4, roughly 3.5% of naive CD8, about 2.4% of memory CD4, and about 0.4% of memory CD8 clonotypes were shared across a handful of donors. Higher generation probabilities were observed for clonotypes shared by all four sorted-subset donors than for non-shared clonotypes. Because the study included only a small number of donors, the genetic and exposure-history diversity represented was limited.

Specimen: memory CD4+ T cells sorted from blood. The sample's cell subset or site label is to be understood as: CD45RA-negative fraction. This sequence was found in a man in his late teens or twenties in good health.

The CDR3 loop reads CASSPRGGTGTNEQFF. DNA sequence: TGTGCCAGCAGCCCCAGAGGAGGGACCGGGACCAATGAGCAGTTCTTC. The chain was built from TRBV11-3 and TRBJ2-1; TRBD2 is a weak D gene call, 6 bases matching. The CDR3 contains 16 residues, cysteine and phenylalanine counted. The only DNA kept is the CDR3, 48 bases in frame from the first base. The germline V gene provides CDR1 SGHNT and CDR2 YENEEA. Relative to germline, V is 5 bases shorter and J is 6 bases shorter, with 20 bases between their ends. When the CDR3 is completed using the reference TRBV11-3 and TRBJ2-1 genes on either side, the full variable domain is EAGVVQSPRYKIIEKKQPVAFWCNPISGHNTLYWYLQNLGQGPELLIRYENEEAVDDSQLPKDRFSAERLKGVDSTLKIQPAELGDSAVYLCASSPRGGTGTNEQFFGPGTRLTVL.